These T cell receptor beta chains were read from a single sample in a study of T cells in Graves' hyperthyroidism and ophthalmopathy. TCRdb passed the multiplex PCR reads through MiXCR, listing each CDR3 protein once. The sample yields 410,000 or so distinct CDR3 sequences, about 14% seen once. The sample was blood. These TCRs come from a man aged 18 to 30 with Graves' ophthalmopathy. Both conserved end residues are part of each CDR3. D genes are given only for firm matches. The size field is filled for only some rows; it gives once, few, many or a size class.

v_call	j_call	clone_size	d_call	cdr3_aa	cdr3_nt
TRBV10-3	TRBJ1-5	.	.	CAISERELSNQPQHF	TGTGCCATCAGTGAGAGGGAATTAAGCAATCAGCCCCAGCATTTT
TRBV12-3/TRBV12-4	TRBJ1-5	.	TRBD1	CASSSLAGTGNQPQHF	TGTGCCAGCAGCTCGTTGGCGGGGACAGGGAATCAGCCCCAGCATTTT
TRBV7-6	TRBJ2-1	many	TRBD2	CASSFVSGDYYNEQFF	TGTGCCAGCAGCTTCGTTAGCGGGGATTACTACAATGAGCAGTTCTTC
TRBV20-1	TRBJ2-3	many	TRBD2	CSAAPSGTRGDTQYF	TGCAGTGCTGCACCCTCCGGGACTAGGGGAGATACGCAGTATTTT
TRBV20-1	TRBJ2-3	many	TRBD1	CSAISDRGSDTQYF	TGCAGTGCTATATCCGACAGGGGGTCGGATACGCAGTATTTT
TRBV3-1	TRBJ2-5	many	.	CASSQLGGSPETQYF	TGTGCCAGCAGCCAGCTAGGGGGTTCTCCAGAGACCCAGTACTTC
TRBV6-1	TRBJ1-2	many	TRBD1	CASGLTGEYGYTF	TGTGCCAGCGGACTGACAGGGGAGTATGGCTACACCTTC
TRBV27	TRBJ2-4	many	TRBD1	CASSWTGPQNIQYF	TGTGCCAGCAGTTGGACAGGGCCCCAAAACATTCAGTACTTC
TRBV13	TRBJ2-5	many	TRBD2	CASSAQGTSETQYF	TGTGCCAGCAGCGCACAGGGGACTAGCGAGACCCAGTACTTC
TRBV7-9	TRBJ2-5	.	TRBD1	CASSYRDRAIQYF	TGTGCCAGCAGCTATCGAGACAGGGCTATCCAGTACTTC
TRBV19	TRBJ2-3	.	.	CASSHGVAGTDTQYF	TGTGCCAGTAGCCATGGGGTGGCTGGTACAGATACGCAGTATTTT
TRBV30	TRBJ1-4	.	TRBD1	CAWSAGQAEKLFF	TGTGCCTGGAGTGCGGGACAGGCCGAAAAACTGTTTTTT
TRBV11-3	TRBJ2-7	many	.	CASPLRPPSYEQYF	TGTGCCAGCCCCCTGAGGCCACCCTCCTACGAGCAGTACTTC
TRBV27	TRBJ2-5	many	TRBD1	CASSRQGVETQYF	TGTGCCAGCAGCAGACAGGGGGTGGAGACCCAGTACTTC
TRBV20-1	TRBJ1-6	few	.	CSARSLREVSPLHF	TGCAGTGCTAGATCCCTGCGGGAAGTGTCACCCCTCCACTTT
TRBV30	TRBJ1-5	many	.	CAWSVGQLNQPQHF	TGTGCCTGGAGTGTAGGGCAGTTAAATCAGCCCCAGCATTTT
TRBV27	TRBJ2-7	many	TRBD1	CASSLDREGHEQYF	TGTGCCAGCAGTCTCGACAGGGAAGGCCACGAGCAGTACTTC
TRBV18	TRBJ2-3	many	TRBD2	CASSPFGTSYTDTQYF	TGTGCCAGCTCACCATTCGGGACTAGCTACACAGATACGCAGTATTTT
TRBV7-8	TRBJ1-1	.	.	CASSPRVVSTEAFF	TGTGCCAGCAGCCCCAGGGTTGTGAGCACTGAAGCTTTCTTT
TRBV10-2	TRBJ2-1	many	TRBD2	CASSTSGTLYSQYNEQFF	TGCGCCAGTTCGACTAGCGGGACCCTATACTCCCAATACAATGAGCAGTTCTTC
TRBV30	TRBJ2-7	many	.	CAWSSRGYEQYF	TGTGCCTGGAGTTCGCGTGGCTACGAGCAGTACTTC
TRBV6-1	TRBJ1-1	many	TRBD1	CASSAGTAMNTEAFF	TGTGCCAGCAGTGCCGGGACAGCCATGAACACTGAAGCTTTCTTT
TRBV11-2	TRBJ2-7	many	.	CASSFDPDEQYF	TGTGCCAGCAGCTTTGATCCGGACGAGCAGTACTTC
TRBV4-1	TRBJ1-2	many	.	CASSQDLPGGGRNYGYTF	TGCGCCAGCAGCCAAGATCTTCCGGGGGGAGGCCGGAACTATGGCTACACCTTC
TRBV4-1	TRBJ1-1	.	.	CASSRDGARTEAFF	TGCGCCAGCAGCCGGGACGGGGCACGCACTGAAGCTTTCTTT
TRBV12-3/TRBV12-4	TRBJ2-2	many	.	CASQGGTGELFF	TGTGCCAGCCAGGGGGGCACCGGGGAGCTGTTTTTT
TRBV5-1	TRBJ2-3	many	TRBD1	CASSSFGQGGTDTQYF	TGCGCCAGCAGCTCATTCGGGCAGGGGGGCACAGATACGCAGTATTTT
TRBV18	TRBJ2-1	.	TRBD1	CASRETTGATHNEQFF	TGTGCCAGCAGGGAAACGACAGGGGCGACCCACAATGAGCAGTTCTTC
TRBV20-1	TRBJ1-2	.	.	CSASGGLLRGYTF	TGCAGTGCTTCGGGAGGGCTCCTTAGGGGCTACACCTTC
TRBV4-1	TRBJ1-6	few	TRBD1	CASSQEIGQGNSPLHF	TGCGCCAGCAGCCAAGAGATAGGACAGGGGAATTCACCCCTCCACTTT
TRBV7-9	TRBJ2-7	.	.	CASGVDEQYF	TGTGCCAGCGGTGTCGACGAGCAGTACTTC
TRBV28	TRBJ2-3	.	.	CASEGADTDTQYF	TGTGCCAGCGAAGGGGCGGACACAGATACGCAGTATTTT
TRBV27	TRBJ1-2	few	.	CASSLYGQGYYGYTF	TGTGCCAGCAGTTTATATGGGCAGGGCTACTATGGCTACACCTTC
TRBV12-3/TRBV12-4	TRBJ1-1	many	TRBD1	CASRTTGVNTEAFF	TGTGCCAGCAGGACGACAGGGGTAAACACTGAAGCTTTCTTT
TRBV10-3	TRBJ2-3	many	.	CAISEGEVTSTDTQYF	TGTGCCATCAGCGAAGGGGAGGTTACTAGCACAGATACGCAGTATTTT
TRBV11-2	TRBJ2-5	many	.	CASSGRYQETQYF	TGTGCCAGCAGCGGACGGTACCAAGAGACCCAGTACTTC
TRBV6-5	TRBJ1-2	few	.	CASSYRSNYGYTF	TGTGCCAGCAGTTACAGGTCGAACTATGGCTACACCTTC
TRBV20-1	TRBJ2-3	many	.	CSLKVLGQDTQYF	TGCAGTTTAAAAGTGTTAGGGCAGGATACGCAGTATTTT
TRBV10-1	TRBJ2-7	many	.	CASSESGWAGEQYF	TGCGCCAGCAGTGAGTCCGGCTGGGCGGGAGAGCAGTACTTC
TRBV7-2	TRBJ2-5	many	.	CASSLFGARETQYF	TGTGCCAGCAGCTTATTTGGGGCCCGAGAGACCCAGTACTTC
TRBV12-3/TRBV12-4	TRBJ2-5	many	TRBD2	CASSSASTSGRRTQYF	TGTGCCAGCAGTTCGGCCTCCACTAGCGGGCGCCGGACCCAGTACTTC
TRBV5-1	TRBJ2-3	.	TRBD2	CASKPTSSGGPTQYF	TGCGCCAGCAAGCCCACATCTAGCGGGGGACCTACGCAGTATTTT
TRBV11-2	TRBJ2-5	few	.	CASTTWREETQYF	TGTGCCAGCACCACTTGGAGAGAAGAGACCCAGTACTTC
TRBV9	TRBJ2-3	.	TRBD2	CASSVGGLAGGHTDTQYF	TGTGCCAGCAGCGTAGGGGGACTAGCGGGAGGGCACACAGATACGCAGTATTTT
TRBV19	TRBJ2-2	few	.	CASSTSLGTGELFF	TGTGCCAGTAGTACGTCCCTCGGGACCGGGGAGCTGTTTTTT
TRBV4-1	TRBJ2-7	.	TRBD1	CASSQDATGVYEQYF	TGCGCCAGCAGCCAAGATGCGACAGGGGTCTACGAGCAGTACTTC
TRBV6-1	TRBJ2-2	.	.	CASSPQRVTGELFF	TGTGCCAGCAGTCCCCAGCGGGTCACCGGGGAGCTGTTTTTT
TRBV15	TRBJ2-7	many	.	CATSRDPLYEQYF	TGTGCCACCAGCAGAGATCCCCTCTACGAGCAGTACTTC
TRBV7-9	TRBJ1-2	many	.	CASSPGVYGYTF	TGTGCCAGCAGCCCCGGAGTCTATGGCTACACCTTC
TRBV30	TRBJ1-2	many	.	CACIGEFGGYTF	TGTGCCTGCATCGGGGAATTTGGTGGCTACACCTTC
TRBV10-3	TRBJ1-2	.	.	CAVQGIEYGYTF	TGTGCCGTCCAGGGGATTGAGTATGGCTACACCTTC